Listed below are T cell receptor beta chains from one sample, sequenced in a study of cytomegalovirus exposure and HLA in healthy donors. Sequencing was performed with immunoSEQ multiplex PCR; in TCRdb, only in-frame clones are kept and a portion is missing. Here the sample spans more than 75,000 clones, less than 80% being singletons. The material sequenced was PBMCs. These TCRs come from a man in his forties in good health and CMV-seropositive. The CDR3 runs from the conserved cysteine through the conserved F or W.

v_gene	j_gene	CDR3aa
TRBV9	TRBJ2-2	CASSSRPRDTGELFF
TRBV7-3	TRBJ1-1	CASSLRDRNTEAFF
TRBV30	TRBJ2-7	CAWSGTSGGYEQYF
TRBV7-2	TRBJ2-5	CASRLGLGQGIETQYF
TRBV7-2	TRBJ2-1	CASSSYSGASYNEQFF
TRBV5-5	TRBJ1-2	CASSSDREDYGYTF
TRBV27	TRBJ2-7	CASTTQGSYEQYF
TRBV10-3	TRBJ2-2	CAISEGGRNTGELFF
TRBV4-1	TRBJ1-1	CASSQGGAGAFF
TRBV19	TRBJ1-5	CASAQWQPGSNQPQHF
TRBV25-1	TRBJ2-1	CASSKAGGDNEQFF
TRBV4-1	TRBJ1-5	CASSPGTGNQPQHF
TRBV7-8	TRBJ2-7	CASSYTSGRYYEQYF
TRBV2	TRBJ2-7	CASRLDTETYEQYF
TRBV13	TRBJ2-1	CASSLGTSPEPYNEQFF
TRBV5-1	TRBJ2-4	CASSPQGPGRRNIQYF
TRBV4-2	TRBJ2-2	CASSQGGGSGRSNTGELFF
TRBV5-5	TRBJ2-7	CASSLVGAVSSYEQYF
TRBV9	TRBJ2-3	CASRRLAATDTQYF
TRBV14	TRBJ2-7	CASSQDGLVLAGVFGYEQYF